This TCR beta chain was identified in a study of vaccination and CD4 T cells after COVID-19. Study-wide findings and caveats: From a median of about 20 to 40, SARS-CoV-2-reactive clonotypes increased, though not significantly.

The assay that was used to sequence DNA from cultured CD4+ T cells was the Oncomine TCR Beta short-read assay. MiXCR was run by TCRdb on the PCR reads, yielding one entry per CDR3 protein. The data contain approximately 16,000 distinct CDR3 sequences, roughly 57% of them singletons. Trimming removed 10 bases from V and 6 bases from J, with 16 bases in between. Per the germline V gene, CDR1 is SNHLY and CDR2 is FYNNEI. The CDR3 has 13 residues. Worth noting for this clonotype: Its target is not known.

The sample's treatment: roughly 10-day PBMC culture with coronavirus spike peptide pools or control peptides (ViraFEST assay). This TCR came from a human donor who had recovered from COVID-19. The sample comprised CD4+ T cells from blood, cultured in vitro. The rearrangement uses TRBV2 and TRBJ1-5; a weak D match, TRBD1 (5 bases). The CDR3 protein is CATAPGSAQPQHF. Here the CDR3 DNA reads TGTGCCACCGCCCCAGGGAGCGCTCAGCCCCAGCATTTT.